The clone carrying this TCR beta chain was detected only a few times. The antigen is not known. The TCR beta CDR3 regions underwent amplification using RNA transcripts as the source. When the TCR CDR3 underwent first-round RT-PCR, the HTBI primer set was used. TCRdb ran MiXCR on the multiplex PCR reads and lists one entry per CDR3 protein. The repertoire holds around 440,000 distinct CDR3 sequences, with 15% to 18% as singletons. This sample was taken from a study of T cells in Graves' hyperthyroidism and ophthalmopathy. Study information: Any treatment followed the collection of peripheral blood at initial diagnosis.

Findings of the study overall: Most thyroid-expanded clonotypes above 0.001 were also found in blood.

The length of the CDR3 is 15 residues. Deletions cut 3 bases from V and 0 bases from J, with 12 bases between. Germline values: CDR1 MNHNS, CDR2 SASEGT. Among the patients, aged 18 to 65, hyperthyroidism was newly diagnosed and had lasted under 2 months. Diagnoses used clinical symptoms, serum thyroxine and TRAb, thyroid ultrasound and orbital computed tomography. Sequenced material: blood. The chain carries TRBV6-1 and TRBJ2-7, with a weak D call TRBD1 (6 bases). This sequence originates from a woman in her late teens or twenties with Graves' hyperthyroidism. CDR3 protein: CASSERQASSYEQYF. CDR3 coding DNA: TGTGCCAGCAGTGAGAGACAGGCAAGCTCCTACGAGCAGTACTTC.